This T cell receptor beta chain was recovered during a study of shared clonotypes between healthy human individuals. Details on this clone: Its matching antigen is unknown.

General study results and limits: Shared clonotypes across all four donors exceeded non-shared ones in generation probability.

Method: immunoSEQ multiplex PCR; TCRdb's copy keeps in-frame clones and lacks some. The table lists 1,400,000 or so clones, 98% to 99% of them singletons. Germline CDR1 is DFQATT and CDR2 is SNEGSKA (reference sequence). The CDR3 contains 11 residues. The sequencing input was naive CD4+ T cells sorted from blood. Subset meaning: CD45RA+ positively selected. This receptor was identified in a man younger than 40 in good health. The chain couples TRBV20-1 to TRBJ2-7; no firm D call. For the CDR3, the DNA is TGCAGGCTTGGGCAGTCCTACGAGCAGTACTTC. This encodes CRLGQSYEQYF.